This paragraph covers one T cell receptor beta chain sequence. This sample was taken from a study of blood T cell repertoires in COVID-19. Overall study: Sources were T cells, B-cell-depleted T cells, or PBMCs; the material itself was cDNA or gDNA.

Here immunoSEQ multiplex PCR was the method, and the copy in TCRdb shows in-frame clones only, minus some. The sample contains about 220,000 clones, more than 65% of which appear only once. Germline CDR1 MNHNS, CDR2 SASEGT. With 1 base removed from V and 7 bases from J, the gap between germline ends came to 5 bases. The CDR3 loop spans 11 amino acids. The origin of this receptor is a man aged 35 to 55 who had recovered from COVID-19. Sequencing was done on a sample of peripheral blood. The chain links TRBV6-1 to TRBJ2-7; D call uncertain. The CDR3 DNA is TGTGCCAGCAGTGAAGTAGTGGAGCAGTACTTC. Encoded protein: CASSEVVEQYF.